The entry that follows covers one TCR beta chain sequence. With 5 bases removed from V and 4 bases from J, the gap between germline ends came to 18 bases. Germline V gives CDR1 LNHDA, CDR2 SQIVND (reference sequence). The CDR3 runs 17 residues. The source of the sample is a study of blood T cell repertoires in COVID-19. Study overall: From the United States, Italy and Spain came samples of acute and convalescent COVID-19. T cells, B-cell-depleted T cells, or PBMCs supplied cDNA or gDNA.

In the authors' workflow: Amplification of reference gene primers was used by the study to estimate nucleated cell counts. Data came from immunoSEQ multiplex PCR; TCRdb stores just in-frame clones and leaves some out. Clone size and V and J calls were adopted from that table, with D and trimming inferred from the DNA. The table lists about 190,000 clones, roughly four fifths of them singletons. The rearrangement joins TRBV19 to TRBJ2-6, with a possible D match to TRBD2 (5 bases). The sequencing sample was made of peripheral blood. The TCR originated in a man aged 50 or older who had recovered from COVID-19. Written as DNA, the CDR3 is TGTGCCAGTAGTCCCCTCGCCCGGACTGGAGGGGCCAACGTCCTGACTTTC. Translated, it gives CASSPLARTGGANVLTF.